This is a list of T cell receptor beta chains from one sample in a study of Ad26.COV2.S vaccination and SARS-CoV-2 variants. Clones were sequenced by immunoSEQ multiplex PCR, and TCRdb holds only the in-frame ones, with some missing. Altogether about 320,000 clones are present, about 86% being singletons, with the ten largest covering more than 1.5%. Source: peripheral blood, taken in a trial of Ad26.COV2.S vaccine versus placebo. The receptors originated from a person aged 18-65 years who received the Ad26.COV2.S COVID-19 vaccine or a placebo. Each CDR3 is given with its conserved first and last residue. D genes are given only for firm matches. Clone size is given for some rows only: seen once, a few or many times, or a class if the clone is expanded.

cdr3_length d_call j_call clone_size v_call cdr3_nt cdr3_aa
13 - TRBJ2-7 - TRBV3-1/TRBV3-2 TGTGCCAGCAGCCAAGTTGGACCATACGAGCAGTACTTC CASSQVGPYEQYF
16 - TRBJ1-1 - TRBV30 TGTGCCTGGAGTGACTGGGACTTTCCGTGGGGGACTGAAGCTTTCTTT CAWSDWDFPWGTEAFF
11 - TRBJ2-5 - TRBV20-1 TGCAGTGCTAGGTCGCTTGAGACCCAGTACTTC CSARSLETQYF
16 TRBD1 TRBJ1-5 - TRBV5-5 TGTGCCAGCAGCTCTACCGGGACAGCCTTACAAGGGCCCCAGCATTTT CASSSTGTALQGPQHF
15 TRBD1 TRBJ1-6 - TRBV18 TGTGCCAGCTCACCACCCGGGACAGGGGGTTCACCCCTCCACTTT CASSPPGTGGSPLHF
15 TRBD1 TRBJ1-4 - TRBV7-9 TGTGCCAGCAGCTCCCTCGGGGACAGGAATGAAAAACTGTTTTTT CASSSLGDRNEKLFF
16 TRBD1 TRBJ1-1 once TRBV5-5 TGTGCCAGCAGCTTGACGACCGGGACAGGGAACACTGAAGCTTTCTTT CASSLTTGTGNTEAFF
13 - TRBJ1-2 - TRBV3-1/TRBV3-2 TGTGCCAGCAGCCGGGAGGGGAACTATGGCTACACCTTC CASSREGNYGYTF
15 - TRBJ1-2 - TRBV5-1 TGCGCCAGCAGCTTAGCGAACAGGGACACGCATGGCTACACCTTC CASSLANRDTHGYTF
16 TRBD1 TRBJ2-7 - TRBV4-2 TGTGCCAGCAGCCATGGGGCCGGGACAGGGTCCTACGAGCAGTACTTC CASSHGAGTGSYEQYF
13 - TRBJ2-7 - TRBV19 TGTGCCAGTAGCGGAGGGGGGGGCTACGAGCAGTACTTC CASSGGGGYEQYF
14 TRBD1 TRBJ1-1 once TRBV7-9 TGTGCCAGCAGCCCAGACAGGGCGAACACTGAAGCTTTCTTT CASSPDRANTEAFF
17 TRBD1 TRBJ2-1 once TRBV4-2 TGTGCCAGCAGCCAAGATGACGGGACAGGGCATCGGAATGAGCAGTTCTTC CASSQDDGTGHRNEQFF
15 - TRBJ1-2 - TRBV2 TGTGCCAGCAGACCCGACAGAATAACTAACTATGGCTACACCTTC CASRPDRITNYGYTF
13 - TRBJ2-7 - TRBV11-1 TGTGCCAGCAGCCCGATCAGAGGGGGCGAGCAGTACTTC CASSPIRGGEQYF
14 - TRBJ1-5 - TRBV30 TGTGCCTGGAGTGGGGGGACACAAAATCAGCCCCAGCATTTT CAWSGGTQNQPQHF
14 TRBD2 TRBJ2-2 - TRBV30 TGTGCCTGGAGTAAGAGGGGAGGGACCGGGGAGCTGTTTTTT CAWSKRGGTGELFF
17 TRBD1 TRBJ2-2 - TRBV4-2 TGTGCCAGCAGCCAAGGGACGGGACAGGGCACCGCCGGGGAGCTGTTTTTT CASSQGTGQGTAGELFF
17 TRBD2 TRBJ2-3 - TRBV18 TGTGCCAGCTCACCCGGGACTAGCGGGGGGCCCCATGGTACGCAGTATTTT CASSPGTSGGPHGTQYF
18 TRBD2 TRBJ2-5 - TRBV7-2 TGTGCCAGCAGCTTAGAAAGACTAGCGGGGGGTAGGGGAGAGACCCAGTACTTC CASSLERLAGGRGETQYF
10 - TRBJ2-1 many TRBV20-1 TGCAGTGCTATAGGTAATGAGCAGTTCTTC CSAIGNEQFF
15 - TRBJ1-1 - TRBV10-3 TGTGCCATCAGTACCATTGGAGGAGGGGAATCTGAAGCTTTCTTT CAISTIGGGESEAFF
15 TRBD2 TRBJ2-7 - TRBV4-3 TGCGCCAGCAGCCAAGTTGCTAGCGGGGCCGGCGAGCAGTACTTC CASSQVASGAGEQYF
16 TRBD1 TRBJ2-2 - TRBV7-6 TGTGCCAGCAGCCCGCGACAGGGGGCGGACACCGGGGAGCTGTTTTTT CASSPRQGADTGELFF
16 TRBD1 TRBJ1-4 - TRBV11-2 TGTGCCAGCAGCTTAGAGCAGACAGGGAGTAATGAAAAACTGTTTTTT CASSLEQTGSNEKLFF
14 TRBD1 TRBJ2-7 few TRBV18 TGTGCCAGCTCACCAGGACAGGGGAGATACGAGCAGTACTTC CASSPGQGRYEQYF
12 - TRBJ1-2 - TRBV5-1 TGCGCCAGCGGACCGCCTGGGAATGGCTACACCTTC CASGPPGNGYTF
15 TRBD2 TRBJ2-3 - TRBV18 TGTGCCAGCTCACCATCCCGGGGGGGCCCAGATACGCAGTATTTT CASSPSRGGPDTQYF
13 - TRBJ1-4 - TRBV5-1 TGCGCCAGCAGCCCCCTGGGGAAGGAAAAACTGTTTTTT CASSPLGKEKLFF
15 - TRBJ2-3 - TRBV5-1 TGCGCCAGCAGCCCTTCGACAGGTACCCCAGATACGCAGTATTTT CASSPSTGTPDTQYF
12 - TRBJ2-5 - TRBV5-1 TGCGCCAGCAGCTTGGGATTTGAGACCCAGTACTTC CASSLGFETQYF
14 - TRBJ1-5 once TRBV27 TGTGCCAGCAGTCCCCGATATAGCAATCAGCCCCAGCATTTT CASSPRYSNQPQHF
18 TRBD2 TRBJ2-7 few TRBV9 TGTGCCAGCAGCGTAGGTGTAAATGGAGCGGGGAGCTCCTACGAGCAGTACTTC CASSVGVNGAGSSYEQYF
22 TRBD1 TRBJ1-5 - TRBV24-1 TGTGCCACCAGATTTATGTCGAGCGCAAGGGGGAGGACAGGGGGCCACAATCAGCCCCAGCATTTT CATRFMSSARGRTGGHNQPQHF
15 - TRBJ1-6 - TRBV9 TGTGCCAGCAGCGTAGATCCGGGTGATAATTCACCCCTCCACTTT CASSVDPGDNSPLHF
14 - TRBJ2-7 - TRBV7-2 TGTGCCAGCAGCCCTGGGGGGGCCGTTAACGAGCAGTACTTC CASSPGGAVNEQYF
17 - TRBJ1-6 - TRBV12-5 TGTGCTAGTGGTTTGGTACTGGAGGGGAGGGTTAATTCACCCCTCCACTTT CASGLVLEGRVNSPLHF
17 - TRBJ1-2 - TRBV21-1 TGTGCCAGCAGAAGGGGGCCCGAATTGGCCCTACGGTATGGCTACACCTTC CASRRGPELALRYGYTF
14 TRBD1 TRBJ2-2 - TRBV29-1 TGCAGCGTTAGGGACAGGGGCCGCACCGGGGAGCTGTTTTTT CSVRDRGRTGELFF
17 TRBD2 TRBJ2-2 - TRBV14 TGTGCCAGCAGCCAACCGGGACTAGCGGTAAACACCGGGGAGCTGTTTTTT CASSQPGLAVNTGELFF